What follows describes a single TCR beta chain. No antigen is known for it. This record belongs to a study of T cell repertoires in cytomegalovirus infection. Across the study: A matching HLA type, together with CMV infection, was signaled by public TCR beta signatures. Study-wide findings and caveats: Public TCR beta family frequency separated CMV-and-HLA carriers, including in an independent cohort. The ex vivo response showed dominance by HLA-C-restricted CMV-specific TCR beta clonotypes.

TCRdb reprocessed the reads with MiXCR, giving one entry per CDR3 protein. The profile shows nearly 450,000 distinct CDR3 sequences, roughly 30% of them singletons. This CDR3 has 16 amino acids. Germline CDR1 and CDR2: SGHAT and FQNNGV. V lost 5 bases, J lost 0 bases, and 16 bases lay in between. The gene calls are TRBV11-2 and TRBJ1-1; TRBD1 might be the D (6 bases). Source material: PBMCs. This sequence was found in a human donor in good health (CMV status not recorded). Some clones in this sample may be carry-over from other donors' samples. The DNA of the CDR3 is TGTGCCAGCAGCATCAACCCGGACAGCTTGAACACTGAAGCTTTCTTT. Its translation: CASSINPDSLNTEAFF.